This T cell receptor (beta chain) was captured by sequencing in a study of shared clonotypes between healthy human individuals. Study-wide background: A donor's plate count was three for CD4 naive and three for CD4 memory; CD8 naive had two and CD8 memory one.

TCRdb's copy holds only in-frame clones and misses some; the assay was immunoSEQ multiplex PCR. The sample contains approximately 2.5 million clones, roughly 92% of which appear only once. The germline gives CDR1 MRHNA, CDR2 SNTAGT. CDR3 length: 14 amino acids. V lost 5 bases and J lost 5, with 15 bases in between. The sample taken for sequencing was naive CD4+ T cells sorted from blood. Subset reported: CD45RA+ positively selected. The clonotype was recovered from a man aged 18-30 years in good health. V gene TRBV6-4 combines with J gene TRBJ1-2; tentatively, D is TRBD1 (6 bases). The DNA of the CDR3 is TGTGCCAGCAGTAAAACAGGGAACGGATATGGCTACACCTTC. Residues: CASSKTGNGYGYTF.